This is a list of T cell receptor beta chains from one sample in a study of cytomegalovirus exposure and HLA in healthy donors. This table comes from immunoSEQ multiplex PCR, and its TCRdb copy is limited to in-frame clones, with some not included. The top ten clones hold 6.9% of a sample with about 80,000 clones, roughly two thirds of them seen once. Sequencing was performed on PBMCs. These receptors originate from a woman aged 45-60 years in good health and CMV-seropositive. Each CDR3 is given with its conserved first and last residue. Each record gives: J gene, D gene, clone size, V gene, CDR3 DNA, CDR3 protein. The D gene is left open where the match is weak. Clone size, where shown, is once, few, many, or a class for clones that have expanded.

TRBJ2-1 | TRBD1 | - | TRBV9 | TGTGCCAGCAGCGTAGAAGGGGGCGCGGACAATGAGCAGTTCTTC | CASSVEGGADNEQFF
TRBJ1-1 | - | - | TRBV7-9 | TGTTCCAGCAGCCAAATAGGACAATCAGGGGTGGGCACTGAAGCTTTCTTT | CSSSQIGQSGVGTEAFF
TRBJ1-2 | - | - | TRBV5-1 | TGCGCCAGCAGCGGCGGCCCCGCGGGGGGAAACTATGGCTACACCTTC | CASSGGPAGGNYGYTF
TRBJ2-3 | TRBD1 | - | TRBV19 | TGTGCCAGTAGACCGACAGGGGTGGGAGATACGCAGTATTTT | CASRPTGVGDTQYF
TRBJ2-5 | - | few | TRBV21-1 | TGTGCCAGCAGCCCCCCACGCGGGCCGGAGACCCAGTACTTC | CASSPPRGPETQYF
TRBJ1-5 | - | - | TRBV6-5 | TGTGCCAGCAGTCAACAGGGAGGCAATCAGCCCCAGCATTTT | CASSQQGGNQPQHF
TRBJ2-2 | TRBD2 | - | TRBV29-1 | TGCAGCGTCGACCGTGGGGGGGGCACCGGGGAGCTGTTTTTT | CSVDRGGGTGELFF
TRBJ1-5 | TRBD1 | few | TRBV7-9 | TGTGCCAGCAGCTTGGCAGGGGGATGGAGTCAGCCCCAGCATTTT | CASSLAGGWSQPQHF
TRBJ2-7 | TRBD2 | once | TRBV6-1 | TGTGCCAGCAGTGAAGCTCCAGCGGGGGGTTTCTACGAGCAGTACTTC | CASSEAPAGGFYEQYF
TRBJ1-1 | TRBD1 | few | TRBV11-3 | TGTGCCAGCAGCTTCTTAGTGAACACAGGGGGAATCACTGAAGCTTTCTTT | CASSFLVNTGGITEAFF
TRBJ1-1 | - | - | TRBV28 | TGTGCCAGCAGTTTTCCCTATAACACTGAAGCTTTCTTT | CASSFPYNTEAFF
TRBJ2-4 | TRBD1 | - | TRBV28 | TGTGCCAGCAGCACCCTGGGGGCAGGGGGCAAAAACATTCAGTACTTC | CASSTLGAGGKNIQYF
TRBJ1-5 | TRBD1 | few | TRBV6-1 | TGTGCCACTGGACAGGGGGTTGTAGAGCCCCAGCATTTT | CATGQGVVEPQHF
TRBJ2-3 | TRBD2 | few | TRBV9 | TGTGCCAGCAGCGTCCCGACTAGCGGGGGACTAGATACGCAGTATTTT | CASSVPTSGGLDTQYF
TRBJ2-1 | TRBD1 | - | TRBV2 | TGTGCCAGCAGTGTCGAATCCGGGACAGCGCAGTTCTTC | CASSVESGTAQFF
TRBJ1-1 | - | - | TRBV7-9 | TGTGCCAGCAGCTTATTATCGGGGAGAAACACTGAAGCTTTCTTT | CASSLLSGRNTEAFF
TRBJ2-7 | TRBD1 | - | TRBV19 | TGTGCCAGTAGTCCACAGGGGATATACTACGAGCAGTACTTC | CASSPQGIYYEQYF
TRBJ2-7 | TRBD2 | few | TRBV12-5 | TGTGCTAGTGGCCCAACTAGCGGCGAATTCTACGAGCAGTACTTC | CASGPTSGEFYEQYF
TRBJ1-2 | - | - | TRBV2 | TGTGCCAGCACCCGAGGGGGGGCTGAGTATGGCTACACCTTC | CASTRGGAEYGYTF
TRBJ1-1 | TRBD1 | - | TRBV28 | TGTGCCAGCAGTGCGCCCGACAGGGACACTGAAGCTTTCTTT | CASSAPDRDTEAFF
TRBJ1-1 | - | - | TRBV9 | TGTGCCAGCAGCCGAGGGGGTAGAGCTCCCATGGGCACTGAAGCTTTCTTT | CASSRGGRAPMGTEAFF
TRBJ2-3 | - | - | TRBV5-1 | TGCGCCAGCAGCTTGGATCGGGGTAGGACAGATACGCAGTATTTT | CASSLDRGRTDTQYF
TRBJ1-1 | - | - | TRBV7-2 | TGTGCCAGCAGCTTAGAACTAAGGGGAGGCACTGAAGCTTTCTTT | CASSLELRGGTEAFF
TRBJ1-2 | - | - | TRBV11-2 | TGTGCCAGCAGCTTAGGGGGGGGGCAAGATGGCTACACCTTC | CASSLGGGQDGYTF
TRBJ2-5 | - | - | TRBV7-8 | TGTGCCAGCAGCCCACCAGACTGGCGGGAAGAGACCCAGTACTTC | CASSPPDWREETQYF
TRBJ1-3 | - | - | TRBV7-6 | TGTGCCAGCAGCTTAGAAAGACGGGCGGGAGGAAACACCATATATTTT | CASSLERRAGGNTIYF
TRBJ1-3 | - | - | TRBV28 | TGTGCCAGCAGCCGCGGGGGGGCCTCTGGAAACACCATATATTTT | CASSRGGASGNTIYF
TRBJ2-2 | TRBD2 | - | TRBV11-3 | TGTGCCAGCAGAAACGGACTAGCGGGGGGCGCCGGGGAGCTGTTTTTT | CASRNGLAGGAGELFF